Following are 12 T cell receptor beta chains from one sample sequenced in a study of early T cells in non-severe SARS-CoV-2 infection. TCRdb re-analysed the 5' RACE reads in MiXCR, keeping a single row per CDR3 protein. Of some 57,000 distinct CDR3 sequences detected, roughly 9% appear once; the ten largest clones hold around 21%. Sequencing input: whole blood. These receptors were collected from an adult who was a healthcare worker with PCR-confirmed SARS-CoV-2 infection or an uninfected control (not recorded which).

The chain carries TRBV4-1 and TRBJ2-4; 7 nucleotides align to TRBD1. CDR1 MGHRA and CDR2 YSYEKL come from the germline V gene. V was clipped by 3 bases and J by 5 bases; unmatched bases: 13. The CDR3 runs 17 residues. The CDR3 coding sequence is TGCGCCAGCAGCCATACAACCACAGGGGCTACGGAAAACATTCAGTACTTC. Translated, it gives CASSHTTTGATENIQYF.

There are many counts of this clonotype. The chain employs TRBV3-1 and TRBJ1-6; D unclear. The CDR3 loop spans 15 amino acids. CDR1 LGHDT and CDR2 YNNKEL come from the germline V gene (reference sequence). V lost 5 bases and J lost 4, with 12 bases in between. DNA for the CDR3: TGTGCCAGCAGCGAGGGTAGTGGATATAATTCACCCCTCCACTTT. It is translated as CASSEGSGYNSPLHF.

This clonotype has just a few counts. The rearrangement links TRBV12-3 or TRBV12-4 to TRBJ2-7, with 8 bases matching TRBD1. The CDR3 loop spans 14 amino acids. V gave up 3 bases and J gave up 4 bases; unmatched junction bases: 5. This CDR3 is CASSFSGGLYEQYF. CDR3 sequence (DNA): TGTGCCAGCAGTTTTTCAGGGGGCCTGTACGAGCAGTACTTC.

This clonotype was recorded at least ten times. The DNA of the CDR3 is TGTGCCAGCAGTTTGGATAGGCCCGGCTACACCTTC. As protein: CASSLDRPGYTF. The V and J genes are TRBV12-3 or TRBV12-4 and TRBJ1-2; D is undetermined. This CDR3 comprises 12 residues. The V and J ends lost 3 bases and 8 bases respectively, with 10 bases between them.

In this sample, this clonotype turned up a few times. The chain carries TRBV4-1 and TRBJ2-5; 8 nucleotides align to TRBD2. The CDR3 totals 15 residues. The V gene's germline CDR1 is MGHRA and CDR2 YSYEKL. With V trimmed by 0 bases and J by 2 bases, 2 bases remained unmatched. CDR3 coding DNA: TGCGCCAGCAGCCAAGAAGGCGGGGGGCAAGAGACCCAGTACTTC. This codes for CASSQEGGGQETQYF.

This clonotype was recorded many times. V gene TRBV7-2 combines with J gene TRBJ2-3; D may be TRBD2 (5 bases). The ends were cut back, 6 bases at V and 2 bases at J, with 15 bases in the middle. CDR3 length: 15 amino acids. The germline V gene encodes CDR1 SGHTA and CDR2 FQGNSA. CDR3 loop: CASRPSASFTDTQYF. The CDR3 bases are TGTGCCAGCAGGCCTTCGGCTAGCTTCACAGATACGCAGTATTTT.

A word on this clonotype: The junction does not match germline at one end; this may be a read error. CDR3 nucleotides: TGCAGTGCTAGAGACCCCGGAGGGGAAGGCTATGGCTGCACCTTC. It is translated as CSARDPGGEGYGCTF. The gene calls are TRBV20-1 and TRBJ1-2, with D perhaps matching TRBD1 (5 bases). Germline CDR1 is DFQATT and CDR2 is SNEGSKA (reference sequence). The CDR3 is made up of 15 amino acids.

The chain combines TRBV7-9 with TRBJ2-2; 7 bases agree with TRBD1. Germline V lookup: CDR1 SEHNR, CDR2 FQNEAQ (reference sequence). With V trimmed by 5 bases and J by 0 bases, 6 bases remained unmatched. The CDR3 runs to 16 residues. The CDR3 nucleotides read TGTGCCAGCAGCATAACAGGGGACGCGAACACCGGGGAGCTGTTTTTT. Its translation: CASSITGDANTGELFF.

This clonotype was recorded a few times. The gene calls are TRBV2 and TRBJ2-6; D unresolved. Germline loops: CDR1 SNHLY, CDR2 FYNNEI. The CDR3 loop spans 16 amino acids. V was clipped by 6 bases and J by 0 bases, with 12 bases between them. The CDR3 protein is CASSVPRTSGANVLTF. CDR3 DNA: TGTGCCAGCAGCGTGCCCCGCACCTCTGGGGCCAACGTCCTGACTTTC.

This clonotype was recorded a few times. V and J are TRBV3-1 and TRBJ2-7; D remains ambiguous. This CDR3 region has 11 residues. The germline gives CDR1 LGHDT, CDR2 YNNKEL (reference sequence). V lost 2 bases and J lost 3, with 2 bases in between. CDR3 sequence reads: CASSQSYEQYF. CDR3 in DNA: TGTGCCAGCAGCCAAAGCTACGAGCAGTACTTC.

Only a few counts were recorded for this clonotype. The rearrangement uses TRBV5-1 and TRBJ2-7; D perhaps matches TRBD1 (6 bases). This CDR3 has 14 amino acids. V gave up 2 bases and J gave up 4 bases, with 13 bases separating them. Germline V gene data show CDR1 as SGHRS and CDR2 as YFSETQ. The CDR3 DNA sequence: TGCGCCAGCAGCTTCAAGACAGGAGTGTACGAGCAGTACTTC. Protein product: CASSFKTGVYEQYF.

The chain is built from TRBV7-3 and TRBJ2-1; D unclear. V lost 5 bases, J lost 4 bases, and 15 bases lay in between. The germline CDR1 and CDR2 sequences are SGHTA and FQGTGA. This CDR3 contains 15 residues. CDR3 residues: CASSPTLAGYNEQFF. The CDR3 bases are TGTGCCAGCAGCCCCACCCTGGCTGGTTACAATGAGCAGTTCTTC.